This T cell receptor (beta chain) was sequenced for a study of a mutant IDH1 vaccine in newly diagnosed glioma. Study details: Patients arrived already treated with radiotherapy, temozolomide, or both, most having had both.

Study-wide findings and caveats: Apparently unrelated to pseudoprogression were changes in the top peripheral T cell clonotypes. Among patients, around 93% showed immune responses induced by the vaccine.

Repertoires were generated with immunoSEQ multiplex PCR, while TCRdb's copy carries only in-frame clones and drops some. This repertoire shows 30,000 to 40,000 clones, roughly 89% found once; its top ten account for more than 15%. Indicated time point: baseline, week 1 (first vaccination visit). Specified treatment: pre-vaccination baseline after standard-of-care therapy. New IDH1-mutant, ATRX-lost WHO grade 3 or 4 astrocytomas occurred in donors. As concerns this clone: Its matching antigen is unknown.

The sequencing used PBMCs, collected from a glioma patient treated with radiotherapy, temozolomide or both. This clonotype originated in a man between 18 and 35 years old with glioma.

The CDR3 loop reads CASNPGMGGESSYGYTF. In DNA, the CDR3 is TGTGCCAGTAACCCTGGGATGGGGGGGGAATCAAGCTATGGCTACACCTTC. V usage is TRBV5-6 and J usage is TRBJ1-2; D might be TRBD1 (5 bases). The CDR3 spans 17 residues. Germline-derived CDR1 and CDR2 are SGHDT and YYEEEE. With 8 bases removed from V and 4 bases from J, the gap between germline ends came to 27 bases.